What follows describes a single T cell receptor beta chain. The antigen is not known. CDR3 length: 15 residues. This sample is part of a study of cytomegalovirus exposure and HLA in healthy donors. The donors formed part of the approximately 110-subject validation cohort, distinct from the roughly 640-subject first cohort. Sequencing was performed with immunoSEQ multiplex PCR; in TCRdb, only in-frame clones are kept and a portion is missing. The data show about 92,000 clones, approximately 93% seen once. Study outcomes and limitations: Some public TCRs appeared in many individuals, while most sequences were rare. Researchers catalogued 160 or so TCR beta chains as cytomegalovirus-associated.

The sequencing input was PBMCs. The genes are TRBV21-1 and TRBJ1-1. TRBV21-1 is listed as a pseudogene. The receptor was derived from a woman under 40 in good health and CMV-seropositive. The CDR3 nucleotides are TGTGCCAGCAGCAAGAAATCGCCTCTAAATGCTGAAGCTTTCTTT. Its translation is CASSKKSPLNAEAFF.